This T cell receptor (beta chain) is from a study of PD-L1 blockade in urothelial cancer. Study summary: Males with bladder-origin urothelial cancer constituted about nine tenths of the roughly 29 patients. Of prior chemotherapy regimens, patients had received between 0 and 3.

This CDR3 region has 15 residues. Germline V gene lookup returns CDR1 SGDLS and CDR2 YYNGEE. Trimming took off 4 bases at V and 4 bases at J, with 16 bases between the two ends. Specified time point: peripheral blood 6 weeks after treatment start. Synthetic TCR analog templates were added to each PCR reaction. Sequenced by immunoSEQ multiplex PCR; TCRdb stores in-frame clones only, minus some. The sample shows about 43,000 clones, 83% of them seen only once. The sample was PBMCs, taken around atezolizumab (anti-PD-L1) treatment. This clonotype was obtained from a man in his 60s with urothelial cancer. The rearrangement links TRBV9 to TRBJ2-3, with TRBD2 as a possible D gene (7 bases). Here the CDR3 reads CASSPGGPAADTQYF. The CDR3 DNA sequence: TGTGCCAGCAGCCCCGGGGGGCCTGCGGCAGATACGCAGTATTTT.